These 18 T cell receptor beta chains were sequenced from one sample in a study of identical twins. TCRdb used MiXCR to reprocess the 5' RACE reads, holding one entry per CDR3 protein. Of hundreds of thousands of distinct CDR3 sequences listed, roughly 18% are singletons. This same sample was also taken into another study, of T cells expressing NK-cell markers.

Sequencing input: PBMCs. The receptors shown here come from a young woman in good health.

The CDR3 spells CASSSQFTDTQYF. In nucleotides, the CDR3 is TGTGCCAGCAGTTCACAGTTCACAGATACGCAGTATTTT. This chain links TRBV6-5 with TRBJ2-3, with D uncertain. The CDR3 runs to 13 residues. Germline CDR1 and CDR2: MNHEY and SVGAGI. The V and J ends lost 4 bases and 2 bases respectively, with 7 bases between them.

This chain connects TRBV20-1 to TRBJ1-5, with D maybe TRBD1 (5 bases). Germline CDR1 is DFQATT and CDR2 is SNEGSKA (reference sequence). V was pared by 2 bases and J by 7 bases, with 15 bases between. The CDR3 is made up of 14 amino acids. Here the CDR3 reads CSARSRDAGQPQHF. Written as DNA, the CDR3 is TGCAGTGCTAGAAGCCGGGACGCAGGGCAGCCCCAGCATTTT.

This rearrangement joins TRBV10-1 to TRBJ2-3, with D maybe TRBD2 (6 bases). V was cut by 8 bases and J by 7 bases, with 16 bases left in between. Germline CDR1 is WNHNN and CDR2 is SYGVQD (reference sequence). The length of the CDR3 is 13 residues. CDR3 in amino acids: CASSGPGGHTQYF. In nucleotides, the CDR3 is TGCGCCAGCTCTGGCCCCGGGGGACATACGCAGTATTTT.

The J gene is TRBJ2-7, the V gene TRBV6-5, with D tentatively TRBD1 (6 bases). Deletions cut 4 bases from V and 0 bases from J, with 10 bases between. The CDR3 runs to 14 residues. Germline values: CDR1 MNHEY, CDR2 SVGAGI. DNA of the CDR3: TGTGCCAGCAGTTTGGGACACTTCTCCTACGAGCAGTACTTC. Amino acids: CASSLGHFSYEQYF.

This clonotype was picked up many times. The rearrangement joins TRBV12-3 or TRBV12-4 to TRBJ1-1; D may be TRBD1 (5 bases). The CDR3 covers 12 residues. Trimming took 8 bases from V and 3 from J, leaving 10 bases between them. CDR3 bases: TGTGCCAGCGGAACAGGTTACACTGAAGCTTTCTTT. Translated, it gives CASGTGYTEAFF.

The chain carries TRBV7-6 and TRBJ2-7; D is ambiguous. Per the germline V gene, CDR1 is SGHVS and CDR2 is FNYEAQ. V lost 0 bases and J 6 bases, leaving 15 bases between the germline ends. The CDR3 spans 15 residues. DNA of the CDR3: TGTGCCAGCAGCTTAGCGACGGGCAAAGGCGCCGAGCAGTACTTC. This sequence encodes CASSLATGKGAEQYF.

The sample holds a few counts of this clonotype. The rearrangement links TRBV20-1 to TRBJ1-6, with a possible D match to TRBD1 (6 bases). CDR3 length: 14 residues. Trimming removed 5 bases from V and 10 bases from J, with 18 bases in between. Germline assignment: CDR1 DFQATT and CDR2 SNEGSKA (reference sequence). The CDR3 region is CSAGGGNDLSPLHF. The CDR3, as DNA: TGCAGTGCTGGAGGGGGGAACGACCTGTCACCCCTCCACTTT.

The chain carries TRBV12-3 or TRBV12-4 and TRBJ2-7, with D perhaps matching TRBD1 (6 bases). The V and J ends lost 5 bases and 3 bases respectively, with 11 bases between them. This CDR3 contains 13 residues. In nucleotides, the CDR3 is TGTGCCAGCAGTCAAGGGGGTAACTACGAGCAGTACTTC. Protein sequence: CASSQGGNYEQYF.

The chain joins TRBV18 to TRBJ1-5; unclear D gene. Deletions cut 3 bases from V and 2 bases from J, with 11 bases between. CDR1 is KGHSH and CDR2 is LQKENI in the germline V gene. CDR3 length: 15 amino acids. CDR3 bases: TGTGCCAGCTCACCGGGGTTGGTGGGCAATCAGCCCCAGCATTTT. It specifies CASSPGLVGNQPQHF.

In this sample, this clonotype turned up a few times. The chain is built from TRBV9 and TRBJ2-7; TRBD1 matches at 8 bases. This CDR3 contains 12 residues. Per germline, CDR1 SGDLS and CDR2 YYNGEE. The J segment lost 2 bases and the V segment lost 7 bases, leaving 2 bases of the junction unmatched. The CDR3: CASGQGPYEQYF. Written as DNA, the CDR3 is TGTGCCAGCGGACAGGGCCCCTACGAGCAGTACTTC.

The chain links TRBV5-1 to TRBJ2-3; D is perhaps TRBD1 or TRBD2 (5 bases each). The CDR3 spans 13 residues. Germline loops: CDR1 SGHRS, CDR2 YFSETQ. V lost 4 bases and J lost 10, with 16 bases in between. DNA of the CDR3: TGCGCCAGCAGCCCACATGGGACCCGGGCGCAGTATTTT. Protein: CASSPHGTRAQYF.

With respect to this clonotype: A much larger clone sits a single nucleotide away, making a read error possible. The V call is TRBV6-1, the J call TRBJ2-7; D is ambiguous. CDR3 length: 11 residues. V lost 4 bases, J lost 2 bases, and 3 bases lay in between. The germline CDR1 and CDR2 sequences are MNHNS and SASEGT. CDR3 DNA: TGTGCCAGCAGTGCCCCCTACGAGCAGTACTTC. This translates into CASSAPYEQYF.

The table lists this clonotype with a few counts. V is TRBV25-1 and J is TRBJ1-2; tentative D call: TRBD1 (5 bases). The length of the CDR3 is 15 residues. V gave up 4 bases and J gave up 8 bases, with 20 bases separating them. Germline CDR1 and CDR2: MGHDK and SYGVNS. CDR3 coding DNA: TGTGCCAGCAGTGGAGCCGGGACTGGGCGAGGAGGCTACACCTTC. It codes for CASSGAGTGRGGYTF.

The rearrangement uses TRBV9 and TRBJ1-2; 7 nucleotides agree with TRBD1. Losses at the gene ends were 5 bases for V and 4 bases for J; bases not matched to a gene: 14. The CDR3 loop spans 16 amino acids. Germline V gene lookup returns CDR1 SGDLS and CDR2 YYNGEE. CDR3 sequence reads: CASSATYFGTVYGYTF. For the CDR3, the DNA is TGTGCCAGCAGTGCCACTTACTTCGGGACAGTCTATGGCTACACCTTC.

The table lists this clonotype with a few counts. V and J are TRBV12-2 and TRBJ2-7. TRBV12-2 is labeled a pseudogene. The CDR3 consists of 15 residues. Here the CDR3 reads CASRFSPITFYEQYF. The DNA of the CDR3 is TGTGCAAGTCGCTTTTCACCAATAACCTTTTACGAGCAGTACTTC.

The V call is TRBV9, the J call TRBJ2-1; no clear D. Germline CDR1 SGDLS, CDR2 YYNGEE. V was pared by 4 bases and J by 2 bases, with 7 bases between. The CDR3 totals 13 residues. CDR3 residues: CASSPDPYNEQFF. The DNA for the CDR3 is TGTGCCAGCAGCCCCGACCCCTACAATGAGCAGTTCTTC. The full variable domain, rest sourced from reference TRBV9 and TRBJ2-1, is DSGVTQTPKHLITATGQRVTLRCSPRSGDLSVYWYQQSLDQGLQFLIQYYNGEERAKGNILERFSAQQFPDLHSELNLSSLELGDSALYFCASSPDPYNEQFFGPGTRLTVL.

This chain links TRBV6-2 or TRBV6-3 with TRBJ2-7; TRBD2 matches at 7 bases. CDR3 length equals 13 residues. The J segment lost 2 bases and the V segment lost 2 bases, leaving 0 bases of the junction unmatched. Germline CDR1 and CDR2: MNHEY and SVGEGT. Written as DNA, the CDR3 is TGTGCCAGCAGTTACCTAGCGGCCTACGAGCAGTACTTC. Encoded protein: CASSYLAAYEQYF.

The chain joins TRBV20-1 to TRBJ2-3; D unresolved. Trimming shortened V by 3 bases and J by 6 bases, and 13 bases separated the two germline ends. Germline CDR1 reads DFQATT; CDR2 reads SNEGSKA (reference sequence). This CDR3 spans 13 amino acids. The CDR3 region is CSASSDSPDTQYF. DNA of the CDR3: TGCAGTGCTAGTTCTGACTCCCCGGATACGCAGTATTTT.